This T cell receptor beta chain was captured by sequencing in a study of blood T cell repertoires in COVID-19. Overall study: Specimens from acute and convalescent COVID-19 originated in the United States, Italy and Spain. From T cells, B-cell-depleted T cells, or PBMCs came the material, which was cDNA or gDNA.

Authors' analysis steps: Amplification from reference gene primers served as the basis for estimated nucleated cell counts. Sequencing used immunoSEQ multiplex PCR; TCRdb keeps in-frame clones, though not all of them. The DNA gave D and trimming, while V, J and clone size come from that table. The table includes about 140,000 clones, 80% detected once. CDR3 length equals 16 residues. Trimming took 6 bases from V and 0 from J, leaving 15 bases between them. Germline CDR1 and CDR2: SNHLY and FYNNEI. Material for sequencing was peripheral blood. The receptor was derived from a man between 70 and 80 years old who had recovered from COVID-19. This chain links TRBV2 with TRBJ2-1, with a tentative D call TRBD2 (5 bases). In DNA, the CDR3 is TGTGCCAGCAGAGGGCTAACAGCGGACTCCTACAATGAGCAGTTCTTC. It specifies CASRGLTADSYNEQFF. Combining the CDR3 with reference TRBV2 and TRBJ2-1 gives the whole variable domain EPEVTQTPSHQVTQMGQEVILRCVPISNHLYFYWYRQILGQKVEFLVSFYNNEISEKSEIFDDQFSVERPDGSNFTLKIRSTKLEDSAMYFCASRGLTADSYNEQFFGPGTRLTVL.